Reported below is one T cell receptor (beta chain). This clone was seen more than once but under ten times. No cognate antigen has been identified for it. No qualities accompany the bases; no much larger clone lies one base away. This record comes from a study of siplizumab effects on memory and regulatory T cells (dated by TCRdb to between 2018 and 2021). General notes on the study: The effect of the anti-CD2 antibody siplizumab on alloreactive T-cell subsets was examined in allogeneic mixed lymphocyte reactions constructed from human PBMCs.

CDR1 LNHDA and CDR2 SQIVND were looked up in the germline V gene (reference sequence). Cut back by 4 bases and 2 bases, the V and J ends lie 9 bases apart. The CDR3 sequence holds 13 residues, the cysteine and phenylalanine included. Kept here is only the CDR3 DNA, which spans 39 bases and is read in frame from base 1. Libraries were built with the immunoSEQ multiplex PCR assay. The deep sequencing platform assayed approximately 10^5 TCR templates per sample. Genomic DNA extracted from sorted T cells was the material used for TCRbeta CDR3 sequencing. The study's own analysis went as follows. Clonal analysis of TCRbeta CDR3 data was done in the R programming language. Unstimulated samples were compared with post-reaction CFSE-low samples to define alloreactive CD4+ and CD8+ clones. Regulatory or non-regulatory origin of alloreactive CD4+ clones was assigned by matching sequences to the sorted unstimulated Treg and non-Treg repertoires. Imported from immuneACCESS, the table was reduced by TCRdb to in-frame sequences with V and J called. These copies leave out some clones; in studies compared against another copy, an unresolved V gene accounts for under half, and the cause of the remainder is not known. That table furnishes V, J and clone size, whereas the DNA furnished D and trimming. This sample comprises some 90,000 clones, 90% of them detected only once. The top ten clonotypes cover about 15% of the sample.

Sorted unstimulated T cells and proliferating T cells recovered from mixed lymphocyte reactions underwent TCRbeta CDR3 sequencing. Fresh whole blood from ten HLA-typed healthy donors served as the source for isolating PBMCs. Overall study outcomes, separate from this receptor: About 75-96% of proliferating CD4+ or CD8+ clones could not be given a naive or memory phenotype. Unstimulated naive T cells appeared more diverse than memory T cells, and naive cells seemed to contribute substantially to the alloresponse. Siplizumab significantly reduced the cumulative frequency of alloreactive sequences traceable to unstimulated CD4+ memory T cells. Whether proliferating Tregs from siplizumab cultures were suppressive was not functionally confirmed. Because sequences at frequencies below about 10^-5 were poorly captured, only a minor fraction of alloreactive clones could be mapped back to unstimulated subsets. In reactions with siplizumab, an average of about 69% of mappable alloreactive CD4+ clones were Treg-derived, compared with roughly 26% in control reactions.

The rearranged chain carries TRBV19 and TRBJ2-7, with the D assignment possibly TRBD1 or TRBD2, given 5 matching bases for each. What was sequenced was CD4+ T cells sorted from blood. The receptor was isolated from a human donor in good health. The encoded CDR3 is CASSRDGPYEQYF. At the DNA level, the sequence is TGTGCCAGTAGTAGGGACGGACCCTACGAGCAGTACTTC.